This TCR beta chain originates from a study of T cell responses to AZD1222 COVID-19 vaccine. Study in general: Analyses pooled second doses at about 4 or about 12 weeks. Study-wide results and limits: Breadth and depth of Spike-specific TCRs rose after two AZD1222 doses. Across the whole spike, CD4 TCRs peaked at regions 160-218 and 743-854. Most donors were white British and more were female, and clonal diversity was possibly underestimated.

Sequencing used immunoSEQ multiplex PCR; TCRdb keeps in-frame clones, though not all of them. The sample lists around 200,000 clones, 70% to 90% occurring once. About this clone itself: Its specificity is unknown.

J lost 4 bases, V lost 8 bases, and 22 bases had no gene match. This CDR3 region has 18 residues. CDR1 is MDHEN and CDR2 is SYDVKM in the germline V gene. The chain combines TRBV28 with TRBJ1-1, with 7 bases matching TRBD1. The clonotype originates from an adult in good health. The sequenced sample was peripheral blood, obtained on day 0 of AZD1222 vaccination. The CDR3 protein is CASFSPGQSSQGSTEAFF. The CDR3 coding sequence is TGTGCCAGCTTTTCCCCGGGACAGAGTTCCCAAGGGTCCACTGAAGCTTTCTTT.